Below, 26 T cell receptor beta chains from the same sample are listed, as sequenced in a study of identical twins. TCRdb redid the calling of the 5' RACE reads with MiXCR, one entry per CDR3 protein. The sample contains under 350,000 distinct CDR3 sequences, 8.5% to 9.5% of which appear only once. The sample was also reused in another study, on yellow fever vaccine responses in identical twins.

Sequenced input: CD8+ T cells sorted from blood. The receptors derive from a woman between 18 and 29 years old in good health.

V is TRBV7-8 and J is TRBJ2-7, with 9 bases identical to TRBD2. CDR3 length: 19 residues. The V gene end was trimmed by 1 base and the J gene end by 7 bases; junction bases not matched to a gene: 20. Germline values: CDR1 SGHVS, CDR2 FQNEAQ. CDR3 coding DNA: TGTGCCAGCAGCTTAGGTGTGGCCGACCGGGGACTAGCAGGCTTGGAGCAGTACTTC. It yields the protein CASSLGVADRGLAGLEQYF.

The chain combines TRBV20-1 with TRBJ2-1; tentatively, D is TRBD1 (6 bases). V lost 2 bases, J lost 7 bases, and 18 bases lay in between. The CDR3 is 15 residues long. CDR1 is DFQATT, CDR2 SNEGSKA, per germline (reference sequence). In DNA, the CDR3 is TGCAGTGCTAGATCCACAGGGAGAGGCAAAAATGAGCAGTTCTTC. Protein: CSARSTGRGKNEQFF.

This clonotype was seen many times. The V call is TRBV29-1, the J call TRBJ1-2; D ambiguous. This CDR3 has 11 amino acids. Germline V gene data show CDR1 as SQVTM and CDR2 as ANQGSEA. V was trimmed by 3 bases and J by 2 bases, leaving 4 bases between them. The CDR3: CSVDDNYGYTF. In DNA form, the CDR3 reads TGCAGCGTTGATGACAACTATGGCTACACCTTC.

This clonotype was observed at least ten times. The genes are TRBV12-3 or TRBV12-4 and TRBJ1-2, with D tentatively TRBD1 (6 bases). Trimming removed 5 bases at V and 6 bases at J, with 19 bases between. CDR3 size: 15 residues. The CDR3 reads CASSPRGGPLDGYTF. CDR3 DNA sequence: TGTGCCAGCAGTCCCAGGGGAGGGCCGCTGGATGGCTACACCTTC.

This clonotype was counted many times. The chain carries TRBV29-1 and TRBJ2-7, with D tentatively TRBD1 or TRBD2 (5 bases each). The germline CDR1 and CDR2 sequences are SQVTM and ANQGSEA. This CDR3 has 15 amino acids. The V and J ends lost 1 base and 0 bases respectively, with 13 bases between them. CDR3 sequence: CSVEVPGPSSYEQYF. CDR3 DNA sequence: TGCAGCGTTGAAGTACCGGGACCTAGCTCCTACGAGCAGTACTTC.

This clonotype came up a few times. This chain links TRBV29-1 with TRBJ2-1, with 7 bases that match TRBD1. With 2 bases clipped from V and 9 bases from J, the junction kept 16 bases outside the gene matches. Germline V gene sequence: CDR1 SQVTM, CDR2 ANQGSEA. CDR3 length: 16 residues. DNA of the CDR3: TGCAGCGTTGAATTTTCGTTCGAGGAAGGGGGCGTTGAGCAGTTCTTC. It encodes CSVEFSFEEGGVEQFF.

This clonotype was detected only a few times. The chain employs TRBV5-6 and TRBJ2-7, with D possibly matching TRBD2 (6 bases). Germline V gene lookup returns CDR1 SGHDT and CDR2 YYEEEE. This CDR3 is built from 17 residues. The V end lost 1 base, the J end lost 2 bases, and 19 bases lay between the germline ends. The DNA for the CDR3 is TGTGCCAGCAGCTTGAGGCGTGGACTAACCTCGGCCTACGAGCAGTACTTC. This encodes CASSLRRGLTSAYEQYF. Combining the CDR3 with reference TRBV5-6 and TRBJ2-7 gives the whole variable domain DAGVTQSPTHLIKTRGQQVTLRCSPKSGHDTVSWYQQALGQGPQFIFQYYEEEERQRGNFPDRFSGHQFPNYSSELNVNALLLGDSALYLCASSLRRGLTSAYEQYFGPGTRLTVT.

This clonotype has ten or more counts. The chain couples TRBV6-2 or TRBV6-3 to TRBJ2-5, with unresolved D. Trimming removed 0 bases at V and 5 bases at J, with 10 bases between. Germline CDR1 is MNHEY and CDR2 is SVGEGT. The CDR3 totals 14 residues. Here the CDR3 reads CASSYSFEAETQYF. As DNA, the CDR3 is TGTGCCAGCAGTTACTCGTTTGAGGCGGAGACCCAGTACTTC.

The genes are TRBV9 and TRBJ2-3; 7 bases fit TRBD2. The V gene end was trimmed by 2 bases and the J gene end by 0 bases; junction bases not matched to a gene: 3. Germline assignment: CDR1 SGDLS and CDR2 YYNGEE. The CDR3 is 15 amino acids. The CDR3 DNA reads TGTGCCAGCAGCGTCTTGCGGGAGAGCACAGATACGCAGTATTTT. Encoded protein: CASSVLRESTDTQYF.

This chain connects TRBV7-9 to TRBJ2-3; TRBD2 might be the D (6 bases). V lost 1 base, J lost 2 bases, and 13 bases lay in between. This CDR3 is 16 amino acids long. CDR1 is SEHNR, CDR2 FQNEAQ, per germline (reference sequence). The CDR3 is CASSLEGSSATDTQYF. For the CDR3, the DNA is TGTGCCAGCAGCTTAGAAGGTTCTAGCGCCACAGATACGCAGTATTTT.

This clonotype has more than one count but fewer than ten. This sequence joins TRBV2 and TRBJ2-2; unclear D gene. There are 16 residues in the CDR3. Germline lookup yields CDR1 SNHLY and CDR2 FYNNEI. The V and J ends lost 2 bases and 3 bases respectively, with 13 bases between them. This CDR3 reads CASSEIGVMDTGELFF. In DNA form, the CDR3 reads TGTGCCAGCAGTGAAATTGGGGTTATGGACACCGGGGAGCTGTTTTTT.

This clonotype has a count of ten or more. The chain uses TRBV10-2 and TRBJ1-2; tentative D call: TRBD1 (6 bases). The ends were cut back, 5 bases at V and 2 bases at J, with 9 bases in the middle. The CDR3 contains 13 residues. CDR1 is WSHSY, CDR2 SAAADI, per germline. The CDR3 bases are TGCGCCAGCAGTCGAGACAGGAACTATGGCTACACCTTC. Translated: CASSRDRNYGYTF.

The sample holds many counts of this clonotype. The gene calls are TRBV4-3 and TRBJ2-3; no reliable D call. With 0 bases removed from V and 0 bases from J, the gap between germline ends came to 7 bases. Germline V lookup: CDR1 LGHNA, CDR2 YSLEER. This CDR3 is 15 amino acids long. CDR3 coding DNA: TGCGCCAGCAGCCAAGATCGGGCTAGCACAGATACGCAGTATTTT. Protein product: CASSQDRASTDTQYF.

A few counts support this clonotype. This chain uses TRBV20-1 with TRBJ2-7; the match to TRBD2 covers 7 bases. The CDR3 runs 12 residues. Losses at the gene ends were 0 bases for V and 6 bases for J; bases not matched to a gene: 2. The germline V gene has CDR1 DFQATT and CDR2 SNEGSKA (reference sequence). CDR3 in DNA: TGCAGTGCTAGAGAAGCGGGGCTCGAGCAGTACTTC. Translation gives CSAREAGLEQYF.

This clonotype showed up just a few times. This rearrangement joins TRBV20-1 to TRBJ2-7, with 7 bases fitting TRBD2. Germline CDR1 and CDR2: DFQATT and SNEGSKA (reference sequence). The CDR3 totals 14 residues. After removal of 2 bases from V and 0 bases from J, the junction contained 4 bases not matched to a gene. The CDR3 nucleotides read TGCAGTGCTAGATCGGCTAGCGGCTCCTACGAGCAGTACTTC. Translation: CSARSASGSYEQYF.

CDR3 nucleotide sequence: TGTGCCAGCAGTTTGTTCGAGCAGTACTTC. It encodes CASSLFEQYF. The chain employs TRBV12-3 or TRBV12-4 and TRBJ2-7; D unresolved. The CDR3 extends over 10 amino acids. Trimming cost V 3 bases and J 6 bases, with 3 bases left between them.

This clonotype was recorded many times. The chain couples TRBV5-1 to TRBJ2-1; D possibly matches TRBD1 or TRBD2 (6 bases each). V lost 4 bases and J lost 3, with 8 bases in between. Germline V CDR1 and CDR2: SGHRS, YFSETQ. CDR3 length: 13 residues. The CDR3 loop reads CASSGGLYNEQFF. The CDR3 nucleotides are TGCGCCAGCAGCGGGGGGCTCTACAATGAGCAGTTCTTC. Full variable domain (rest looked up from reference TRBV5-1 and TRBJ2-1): KAGVTQTPRYLIKTRGQQVTLSCSPISGHRSVSWYQQTPGQGLQFLFEYFSETQRNKGNFPGRFSGRQFSNSRSEMNVSTLELGDSALYLCASSGGLYNEQFFGPGTRLTVL.

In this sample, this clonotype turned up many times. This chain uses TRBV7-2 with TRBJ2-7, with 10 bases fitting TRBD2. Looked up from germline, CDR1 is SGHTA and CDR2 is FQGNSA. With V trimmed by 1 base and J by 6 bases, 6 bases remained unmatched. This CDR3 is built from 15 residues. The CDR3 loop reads CASSLEPSGRSEQYF. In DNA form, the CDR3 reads TGTGCCAGCAGCTTAGAGCCTAGCGGGAGATCCGAGCAGTACTTC.

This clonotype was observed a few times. The CDR3 bases are TGTGCCAGCAGCTTAGATATTGACCACGCGAACACCGGGGAGCTGTTTTTT. Encoded protein: CASSLDIDHANTGELFF. The chain employs TRBV11-2 and TRBJ2-2; D is unresolved. The length of the CDR3 is 17 residues. The germline CDR1 and CDR2 sequences are SGHAT and FQNNGV. Trimming removed 0 bases at V and 0 bases at J, with 11 bases between.

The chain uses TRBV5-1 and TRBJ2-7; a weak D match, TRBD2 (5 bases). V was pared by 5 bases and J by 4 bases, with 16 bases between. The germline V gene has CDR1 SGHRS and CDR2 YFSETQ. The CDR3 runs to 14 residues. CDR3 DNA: TGCGCCAGCAGATTTAGGACTGGCTTTTACGAGCAGTACTTC. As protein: CASRFRTGFYEQYF.

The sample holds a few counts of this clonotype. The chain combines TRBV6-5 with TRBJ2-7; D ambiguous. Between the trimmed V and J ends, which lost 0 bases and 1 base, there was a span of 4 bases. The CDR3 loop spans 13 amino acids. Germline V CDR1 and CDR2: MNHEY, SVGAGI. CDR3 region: CASSYSLSYEQYF. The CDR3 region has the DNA TGTGCCAGCAGTTACTCGTTGTCCTACGAGCAGTACTTC.

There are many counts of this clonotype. The CDR3 protein is CASSPGTVYGYTF. CDR3 bases: TGTGCCAGCAGTCCAGGCACAGTCTATGGCTACACCTTC. The rearrangement links TRBV28 to TRBJ1-2, with no clear D. Germline V CDR1 and CDR2: MDHEN, SYDVKM. Trimming stripped 5 bases from V and 4 bases from J, with 11 bases between. The CDR3 contains 13 residues.

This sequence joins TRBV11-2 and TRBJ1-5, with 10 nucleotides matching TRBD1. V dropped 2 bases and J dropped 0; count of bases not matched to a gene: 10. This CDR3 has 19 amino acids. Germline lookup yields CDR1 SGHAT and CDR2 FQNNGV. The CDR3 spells CASSLTPGTGAYSNQPQHF. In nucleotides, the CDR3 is TGTGCCAGCAGCTTAACACCCGGGACAGGGGCCTATAGCAATCAGCCCCAGCATTTT.

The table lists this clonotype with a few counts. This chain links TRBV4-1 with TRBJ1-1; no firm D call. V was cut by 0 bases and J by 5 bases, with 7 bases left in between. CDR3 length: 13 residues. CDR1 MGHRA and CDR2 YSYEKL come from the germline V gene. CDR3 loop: CASSQDGLTEAFF. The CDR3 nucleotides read TGCGCCAGCAGCCAAGACGGGTTGACTGAAGCTTTCTTT.

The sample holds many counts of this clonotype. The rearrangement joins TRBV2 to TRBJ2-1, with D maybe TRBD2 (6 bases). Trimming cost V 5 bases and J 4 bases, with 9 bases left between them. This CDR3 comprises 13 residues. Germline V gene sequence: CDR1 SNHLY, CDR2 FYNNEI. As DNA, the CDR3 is TGTGCCAGCAGTTTCCTAGCGTACAATGAGCAGTTCTTC. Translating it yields CASSFLAYNEQFF.

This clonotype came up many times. CDR3 nucleotides: TGTGCCAGCAGCCAAGACCGCAGGGGGCGAAGTGGCTACACCTTC. Translating it yields CASSQDRRGRSGYTF. The rearrangement links TRBV14 to TRBJ1-2; 8 nucleotides agree with TRBD1. The V segment lost 0 bases and the J segment 7 bases; nucleotides outside the gene matches: 7. The CDR3 is made up of 15 amino acids. Per the germline V gene, CDR1 is SGHDN and CDR2 is FVKESK.